This passage covers 10 T cell receptor beta chains from one sample sequenced in a study of human T cells and chemical hapten exposure. Regarding time point: patch test 1, 2 weeks after DPC sensitization. Treatment indicated: therapeutic diphenylcyclopropenone sensitization with weekly scalp DPC. TCRdb reprocessed the RACE reads via MiXCR and lists one record per CDR3 protein. Among 150,000 to 200,000 distinct CDR3 sequences listed, around 24% were seen once. The sample here was whole blood, taken in connection with sensitization to the hapten diphenylcyclopropenone (DPC). These receptor sequences come from a woman in her forties or fifties with alopecia areata. Some clones in this sample may be carry-over from other donors' samples.

The chain has TRBV11-1 and TRBJ2-1; D possibly matches TRBD1 or TRBD2 (5 bases each). The CDR3 covers 16 residues. CDR1 is SGHAT and CDR2 is FQDESV in the germline V gene (reference sequence). The V gene lost 0 bases and the J gene lost 1 base, with 10 bases spanning the gap. The CDR3: CASSLAGEGSYNEQFF. Written as DNA, the CDR3 is TGTGCCAGCAGCTTAGCGGGAGAGGGGTCCTACAATGAGCAGTTCTTC.

The chain uses TRBV6-1 and TRBJ2-2; D gene uncertain. CDR1 and CDR2 (germline): MNHNS, SASEGT. V was shortened by 1 base and J by 2 bases, with 5 bases between the two germline ends. The CDR3 length is 14 residues. CDR3 sequence: CASSEVSNTGELFF. CDR3 sequence (DNA): TGTGCCAGCAGTGAAGTCTCAAACACCGGGGAGCTGTTTTTT.

This rearrangement joins TRBV9 to TRBJ1-1, with D unresolved. The CDR3 runs to 15 residues. V was cut by 0 bases and J by 2 bases, with 11 bases left in between. CDR1 and CDR2 (germline): SGDLS, YYNGEE. The CDR3 is CASSVAPEVNTEAFF. The DNA for the CDR3 is TGTGCCAGCAGCGTAGCCCCGGAGGTTAACACTGAAGCTTTCTTT. Supplemented by reference TRBV9 and TRBJ1-1, the full variable domain reads DSGVTQTPKHLITATGQRVTLRCSPRSGDLSVYWYQQSLDQGLQFLIQYYNGEERAKGNILERFSAQQFPDLHSELNLSSLELGDSALYFCASSVAPEVNTEAFFGQGTRLTVV.

This clonotype turned up a few times. V gene TRBV5-1 combines with J gene TRBJ1-5, with D uncertain. Germline V gene lookup returns CDR1 SGHRS and CDR2 YFSETQ. The CDR3 spans 15 residues. V lost 4 bases and J lost 0, with 11 bases in between. The CDR3 nucleotides read TGCGCCAGCAGCACGGACGGTTATAGCAATCAGCCCCAGCATTTT. Its translation is CASSTDGYSNQPQHF.

This clonotype was observed a few times. V gene TRBV2 combines with J gene TRBJ2-1, with 7 bases aligning to TRBD2. The CDR3 spans 13 residues. Germline CDR1 SNHLY, CDR2 FYNNEI. With V trimmed by 10 bases and J by 9 bases, 12 bases remained unmatched. Written as DNA, the CDR3 is TGTGCCACCAAGCGGGATAGCCTAGTTGAGCAGTTCTTC. Its protein product is CATKRDSLVEQFF.

The V and J genes are TRBV12-3 or TRBV12-4 and TRBJ2-2; D might be TRBD1 or TRBD2, each matching 6 bases. There are 14 residues in the CDR3. Trimming shortened V by 5 bases and J by 6 bases, and 13 bases separated the two germline ends. CDR3 sequence: CASSPGRGAGELFF. The DNA for the CDR3 is TGTGCCAGCAGTCCCGGTAGGGGGGCCGGGGAGCTGTTTTTT.

This clonotype occurred once. V gene TRBV7-2 combines with J gene TRBJ2-1, with D unclear. The CDR3 sequence is 14 residues long. Trimming pared 5 bases from V and 6 bases from J, leaving 14 bases between. The germline CDR1 and CDR2 sequences are SGHTA and FQGNSA. Written as DNA, the CDR3 is TGTGCCAGCAGCACTCCGGCACTTATCAATGAGCAGTTCTTC. Translation: CASSTPALINEQFF.

This chain joins TRBV12-3 or TRBV12-4 and TRBJ2-5, with D unclear. CDR3 size: 11 residues. Trimming stripped 6 bases from V and 6 bases from J, with 8 bases between. As DNA, the CDR3 is TGTGCCAGCAGGATGGGAAAGACCCAGTACTTC. This encodes CASRMGKTQYF.

The chain has TRBV12-3 or TRBV12-4 and TRBJ2-1; D is unresolved. The CDR3 is 14 amino acids. Deletions cut 8 bases from V and 5 bases from J, with 16 bases between. The CDR3 sequence is CASRPIRGHNEQFF. The CDR3 DNA follows: TGTGCCAGCCGGCCAATCCGTGGGCACAATGAGCAGTTCTTC.

This chain joins TRBV15 and TRBJ2-2; D tentatively fits TRBD1 or TRBD2 (5 bases each). CDR3 length: 13 residues. Trimming stripped 8 bases from V and 0 bases from J, with 7 bases between. Germline CDR1 LNHNV, CDR2 YYDKDF (reference sequence). CDR3 sequence: CATRGPNTGELFF. As DNA, the CDR3 is TGTGCCACCCGGGGACCGAACACCGGGGAGCTGTTTTTT.